Sequencing of this TCR beta chain was carried out in a study of vaccination effects on CD4 cells after COVID-19. Looking at the study overall: Viral peptide pools were used in the ViraFEST assay to expand antigen-specific CD4+ T cells, and sequencing came afterward.

Study-wide results and limits: After vaccination, at late timepoints, clones induced by infection and by vaccine contracted markedly.

Germline values: CDR1 MNHEY, CDR2 SMNVEV (reference sequence). V lost 6 bases and J lost 3; bases outside the gene matches: 2. This CDR3 has 13 amino acids. As concerns this clone: Its matching antigen is unknown.

Sequencing was performed with immunoSEQ multiplex PCR; in TCRdb, only in-frame clones are kept and a portion is missing. Among 60,000 to 80,000 clones, about 74% were seen once, and the ten largest hold 2.2%. Culturing for 10 to 11 days preceded CD4+ T cell isolation. As their vaccination, participants received two doses of either BNT162b2 or mRNA-1273. Vaccinated participants had no history of SARS-CoV-2 infection and tested negative for nucleocapsid antibodies. This chain joins TRBV27 and TRBJ1-1; 9 bases are a match to TRBD1. Sequences were derived from CD4+ T cells from PBMCs cultured without peptide, sampled after COVID-19 vaccination. The receptor comes from a human donor who received a COVID-19 vaccine. CDR3 nucleotides: TGTGCCAGCAGGGGGACAGGGCACACTGAAGCTTTCTTT. This codes for CASRGTGHTEAFF.